Following are 26 T cell receptor beta chains from one sample sequenced in a study of blood T cells in healthy people across ages. A sample-barcoded 5' primer and a J-beta primer mix were used in a second PCR of roughly 6 to 11 cycles. Each CDR3 protein gets one entry after TCRdb re-called the 5' RACE reads with MiXCR. The top ten clones hold approximately 7.9% of a sample with over a million distinct CDR3 sequences, 40% to 50% of them seen once. The sequenced sample consisted of blood. The receptors were gathered from a woman aged 18 to 35 in good health.

In its sample, this clonotype was seen a few times. The V and J genes are TRBV4-1 and TRBJ2-5; TRBD2 aligns across 9 bases. The CDR3 runs to 14 residues. V shed 2 bases, J shed 4 bases, and the junction held 2 bases outside the gene matches. Germline assignment: CDR1 MGHRA and CDR2 YSYEKL. The CDR3 region is CASSQSGGPETQYF. The CDR3 region has the DNA TGCGCCAGCAGCCAAAGCGGGGGGCCAGAGACCCAGTACTTC.

The rearrangement links TRBV20-1 to TRBJ1-4; D is possibly TRBD1 (5 bases). Germline V gene sequence: CDR1 DFQATT, CDR2 SNEGSKA (reference sequence). This CDR3 is built from 15 residues. V was pared by 4 bases and J by 0 bases, with 12 bases between. The CDR3 here is CSAIRTGATNEKLFF. The CDR3 DNA sequence: TGCAGTGCTATTAGGACGGGGGCAACTAATGAAAAACTGTTTTTT.

V usage is TRBV7-2 and J usage is TRBJ1-4; a weak D match, TRBD1 (6 bases). Germline V gene lookup returns CDR1 SGHTA and CDR2 FQGNSA. The CDR3 covers 14 residues. Trimming took off 5 bases at V and 3 bases at J, with 10 bases between the two ends. Here the CDR3 DNA reads TGTGCCAGCAGCGTAAACAGGGCTAATGAAAAACTGTTTTTT. Encoded protein: CASSVNRANEKLFF.

CDR3: CASSAMTSGKDTGELFF. The DNA for the CDR3 is TGCGCCAGCAGCGCCATGACTAGCGGGAAGGACACCGGGGAGCTGTTTTTT. The V and J genes are TRBV4-1 and TRBJ2-2; 11 nucleotides agree with TRBD2. This CDR3 spans 17 amino acids. Germline-derived CDR1 and CDR2 are MGHRA and YSYEKL. Trimming at V came to 5 bases and at J to 3 bases, leaving 8 bases not matched to a gene.

This clonotype was seen a few times. Here the CDR3 DNA reads TGTGCCAGCAACTTACTCCAAGGGGGGTCGGAAAAACTGTTTTTT. Translated: CASNLLQGGSEKLFF. The chain couples TRBV28 to TRBJ1-4, with D perhaps matching TRBD1 (6 bases). The CDR3 runs 15 residues. Germline V lookup: CDR1 MDHEN, CDR2 SYDVKM. With 7 bases removed from V and 8 bases from J, the gap between germline ends came to 20 bases. The variable domain in full, with the rest retrieved from reference TRBV28 and TRBJ1-4, is DVKVTQSSRYLVKRTGEKVFLECVQDMDHENMFWYRQDPGLGLRLIYFSYDVKMKEKGDIPEGYSVSREKKERFSLILESASTNQTSMYLCASNLLQGGSEKLFFGSGTQLSVL.

This rearrangement joins TRBV6-5 to TRBJ2-1; D gene uncertain. This CDR3 has 11 residues. CDR1 MNHEY and CDR2 SVGAGI come from the germline V gene. Trimming took 4 bases from V and 11 from J, leaving 9 bases between them. The DNA of the CDR3 is TGTGCCAGCAGTTGGTTAGGGAAGCAGTTCTTC. Amino acids: CASSWLGKQFF.

This chain joins TRBV6-1 and TRBJ1-2; D not resolved. V shed 7 bases and J shed 0 bases, with 6 bases lying between them. This CDR3 is 12 amino acids long. From germline, CDR1 is MNHNS and CDR2 SASEGT. The DNA for the CDR3 is TGTGCCAGCAATCTCGCTAACTATGGCTACACCTTC. Translating it yields CASNLANYGYTF.

As DNA, the CDR3 is TGTGCCAGCAGTTTTACTAAGAACACCGGGGAGCTGTTTTTT. Its protein is CASSFTKNTGELFF. This chain connects TRBV6-1 to TRBJ2-2; D not certain. In germline, CDR1 is MNHNS, CDR2 SASEGT. The V end was cut by 5 bases, the J end by 1 base, with 8 bases between. The CDR3 is 14 residues long.

This clonotype has a single count. The chain has TRBV15 and TRBJ1-2; 10 bases are a match to TRBD1. The ends lost 0 bases at V and 6 bases at J; junction bases unmatched: 4. Germline CDR1 reads LNHNV; CDR2 reads YYDKDF (reference sequence). This CDR3 comprises 15 residues. CDR3 in amino acids: CATSRDRTGGDGYTF. CDR3 nucleotide sequence: TGTGCCACCAGCAGAGATAGGACAGGGGGAGATGGCTACACCTTC.

The chain combines TRBV2 with TRBJ2-4; TRBD2 is a possible D gene (6 bases). The J call could be wrong; TRBJ2-7 is a better fit for the DNA end. The CDR3 length is 13 residues. The V gene's germline CDR1 is SNHLY and CDR2 FYNNEI. Written as DNA, the CDR3 is TGTGCCAGCAGCGGACTTGGAGGGGACGAGCAGTACTTC. Translating it yields CASSGLGGDEQYF.

The rearrangement uses TRBV27 and TRBJ2-1; a possible D gene is TRBD1 (5 bases). This CDR3 is built from 15 residues. V dropped 0 bases and J dropped 5 bases, with 11 bases sitting between them. Germline V CDR1 and CDR2: MNHEY, SMNVEV (reference sequence). The CDR3 coding sequence is TGTGCCAGCAGTTTATCTCAGGGCGCACACAATGAGCAGTTCTTC. It translates to CASSLSQGAHNEQFF.

The CDR3 DNA is TGCGCCAGCAGGGACGACGTGGTGAACCACTACGAGCAGTACTTC. Its protein product is CASRDDVVNHYEQYF. The chain carries TRBV5-1 and TRBJ2-5; D gene ambiguous. The J call is uncertain, as TRBJ2-7 better fits the DNA end. CDR1 is SGHRS and CDR2 is YFSETQ in the germline V gene. This CDR3 comprises 15 residues.

This clonotype turned up a few times. The rearrangement joins TRBV27 to TRBJ2-1, with 10 bases lining up with TRBD2. The CDR3 has 15 amino acids. Germline CDR1 is MNHEY and CDR2 is SMNVEV (reference sequence). V shed 4 bases and J 10 bases; nucleotides not matched to a gene: 10. For the CDR3, the DNA is TGTGCCAGCAGTTCCACCGGGACTAGCGCATTGGAGCAGTTCTTC. Residues: CASSSTGTSALEQFF.

The V call is TRBV12-3 or TRBV12-4, the J call TRBJ2-7, with 10 bases identical to TRBD2. The junction had 3 bases not matched to a gene; V was cut back by 2 bases and J by 5 bases. The CDR3 totals 14 residues. Here the CDR3 DNA reads TGTGCCAGCAGTTTACTAGCGGGAGCCCACGAGCAGTACTTC. Translating gives CASSLLAGAHEQYF.

V is TRBV6-6 and J is TRBJ1-6; D ambiguous. The germline V and J ends were trimmed by 3 bases and 9 bases, with 15 bases remaining between them. The CDR3 covers 15 residues. Per the germline V gene, CDR1 is MNHNY and CDR2 is SVGAGI (reference sequence). The CDR3 protein is CASSYSPEGGSPLHF. The DNA for the CDR3 is TGTGCCAGCAGTTATTCGCCGGAGGGTGGTTCACCCCTCCACTTT.

This clonotype was recorded at least ten times. V is TRBV3-1 and J is TRBJ2-5; perhaps D is TRBD1 or TRBD2 (5 bases each). CDR1 is LGHDT and CDR2 is YNNKEL in the germline V gene (reference sequence). The CDR3 consists of 19 residues. Trimming shortened V by 1 base and J by 6 bases, and 27 bases separated the two germline ends. The CDR3 DNA reads TGTGCCAGCAGCCAAGGAGCCCCGACTCCCGGGACCCGGAGGCAGACCCAGTACTTC. Residues: CASSQGAPTPGTRRQTQYF.

For this clonotype: The junction departs from the called germline gene at one end, perhaps through a read error. V usage is TRBV4-1 and J usage is TRBJ1-6, with a possible D match to TRBD1 (6 bases). Germline assignment: CDR1 MGHRA and CDR2 YSYEKL. This CDR3 has 16 residues. The CDR3 here is CASSQGGKGVGSPPHF. Here the CDR3 DNA reads TGCGCCAGCAGCCAAGGAGGCAAGGGGGTAGGTTCACCCCCCCACTTT.

The J gene is TRBJ2-1, the V gene TRBV7-6; D is uncertain. In germline, CDR1 is SGHVS, CDR2 FNYEAQ. The V end was cut by 3 bases, the J end by 10 bases, with 10 bases between. CDR3 length equals 12 residues. The CDR3 DNA reads TGTGCCAGCAGCTTCTACGTGGGGGAGCAGTTCTTC. Amino acids: CASSFYVGEQFF.

This rearrangement joins TRBV5-5 to TRBJ1-2, with D maybe TRBD1 (5 bases). Germline V gives CDR1 SGHKS, CDR2 YYEKEE (reference sequence). The ends were cut back, 0 bases at V and 8 bases at J, with 20 bases in the middle. The CDR3 totals 16 residues. CDR3 region: CASSLVQGPGARGYTF. The CDR3 DNA sequence: TGTGCCAGCAGCTTGGTGCAGGGACCAGGAGCGAGGGGCTACACCTTC.

The rearrangement joins TRBV28 to TRBJ1-2, with D maybe TRBD1 (5 bases). The germline gives CDR1 MDHEN, CDR2 SYDVKM. V was trimmed by 10 bases and J by 7 bases, leaving 25 bases between them. CDR3 length: 15 residues. The CDR3: CATPQKAGVIGGYTF. For the CDR3, the DNA is TGTGCCACCCCACAAAAGGCGGGGGTTATTGGTGGCTACACCTTC.

The chain links TRBV20-1 to TRBJ2-5; 7 nucleotides line up with TRBD1. Trimming removed 5 bases from V and 1 base from J; junction bases left unmatched: 7. There are 14 residues in the CDR3. From germline, CDR1 is DFQATT and CDR2 SNEGSKA (reference sequence). The DNA of the CDR3 is TGCAGTGCTGCAGGGGGTGCCCCCCAAGAGACCCAGTACTTC. Translation: CSAAGGAPQETQYF.

The table lists this clonotype with a few counts. The rearrangement joins TRBV7-9 to TRBJ1-2; 8 bases are shared with TRBD1. The CDR3 sequence is 15 residues long. V was clipped by 4 bases and J by 6 bases; unmatched bases: 10. Germline CDR1 SEHNR, CDR2 FQNEAQ (reference sequence). CDR3 sequence: CASSSTGGGFHGYTF. The CDR3 bases are TGTGCCAGCAGCTCCACAGGGGGTGGTTTTCATGGCTACACCTTC.

The V and J genes are TRBV2 and TRBJ1-5, with D perhaps matching TRBD1 (6 bases). Trimming removed 3 bases at V and 5 bases at J, with 17 bases between. There are 16 residues in the CDR3. Germline CDR1 and CDR2: SNHLY and FYNNEI. The CDR3: CASSDDRQGWDQPQHF. The CDR3 DNA reads TGTGCCAGCAGTGATGATCGGCAGGGGTGGGATCAGCCCCAGCATTTT.

This clonotype has a single count. The genes are TRBV21-1 and TRBJ2-1; TRBD1, the D gene given by the table, was not confirmed from the DNA. TRBV21-1 represents a pseudogene. The CDR3 has 11 residues. This CDR3 reads CASDGSREQFF. CDR3 nucleotide sequence: TGTGCCAGCGACGGGTCCCGAGAGCAGTTCTTC.

The rearrangement uses TRBV20-1 and TRBJ1-2; no definite D call. The CDR3 is 9 residues long. The V and J ends lost 7 bases and 6 bases respectively, with 6 bases between them. Per the germline V gene, CDR1 is DFQATT and CDR2 is SNEGSKA (reference sequence). CDR3 coding DNA: TGCAGTGTCGGAGATGGCTACACCTTC. Translation: CSVGDGYTF.

The V and J genes are TRBV9 and TRBJ2-6; D ambiguous. From germline, CDR1 is SGDLS and CDR2 YYNGEE. Trimming removed 0 bases at V and 4 bases at J, with 11 bases between. This CDR3 has 16 amino acids. This CDR3 is CASSVDLLEGANVLTF. CDR3 nucleotide sequence: TGTGCCAGCAGCGTAGATTTATTGGAAGGGGCCAACGTCCTGACTTTC.